This TCR beta chain comes out of a study of somatic mutations in cytotoxic T cells in rheumatoid arthritis. Regarding the study as a whole: The authors did not know the antigen targets of the expanded CD8+ clones.

This clone has only a few counts. Its cognate antigen is unknown. Sequencing was performed with immunoSEQ multiplex PCR; in TCRdb, only in-frame clones are kept and a portion is missing. This sample has 10,000 to 15,000 clones, with 75% to 80% found just once. The length of the CDR3 is 16 residues. CDR1 is LNHDA, CDR2 SQIVND, per germline (reference sequence). With 1 base clipped from V and 2 bases from J, the junction kept 5 bases outside the gene matches. Sequenced sample: CD8+ T cells sorted from blood. The clonotype originates from an adult with rheumatoid arthritis. This chain links TRBV19 with TRBJ1-5; 7 nucleotides agree with TRBD1. This CDR3 reads CASSIGFTGGNQPQHF. In DNA, the CDR3 is TGTGCCAGTAGTATAGGGTTTACAGGGGGCAATCAGCCCCAGCATTTT.